The 26 T cell receptor beta chains in this list originate from one sample, sequenced in a study of cytomegalovirus exposure and HLA in healthy donors. PCR involved 60 Vbeta and 13 Jbeta primers. Data came from immunoSEQ multiplex PCR; TCRdb stores just in-frame clones and leaves some out. The sample has approximately 170,000 clones, over 70% seen once. The sample taken for sequencing was PBMCs. All receptors come from a woman under 30 in good health and CMV-seronegative.

This clone was seen only once. The CDR3: CASSPGQVHTDTQYF. CDR3 DNA sequence: TGTGCCAGCAGCCCCGGACAGGTGCACACAGATACGCAGTATTTT. This chain uses TRBV7-8 with TRBJ2-3; 7 positions match TRBD1. V lost 5 bases and J lost 2; bases outside the gene matches: 7. This CDR3 contains 15 residues. Germline CDR1 is SGHVS and CDR2 is FQNEAQ.

J is TRBJ2-6 and V is TRBV30; 9 nucleotides line up with TRBD1. The CDR3 has 17 amino acids. Germline V lookup: CDR1 GTSNPN, CDR2 SVGIG (reference sequence). Trimming removed 4 bases from V and 0 bases from J; junction bases left unmatched: 7. CDR3 loop: CAWTPGQGLSGANVLTF. As DNA, the CDR3 is TGTGCCTGGACGCCGGGACAGGGTCTCTCTGGGGCCAACGTCCTGACTTTC.

The genes are TRBV28 and TRBJ2-7, with no clear D. The CDR3 is 13 residues long. V gave up 8 bases and J gave up 2 bases, with 13 bases separating them. The V gene's germline CDR1 is MDHEN and CDR2 SYDVKM. The DNA for the CDR3 is TGTGCCAGCGGCACGAGCGCTGCCTACGAGCAGTACTTC. Translating gives CASGTSAAYEQYF.

This sequence joins TRBV5-4 and TRBJ2-7; D may be TRBD1 (6 bases). The CDR3 runs to 15 residues. Trimming took 4 bases from V and 7 from J, leaving 21 bases between them. Germline CDR1 reads SGHNT; CDR2 reads YYREEE (reference sequence). The CDR3 protein is CASSLGEQGSREQYF. Written as DNA, the CDR3 is TGTGCCAGCAGCCTAGGCGAACAGGGATCAAGAGAGCAGTACTTC.

The rearrangement joins TRBV6-1 to TRBJ1-1; D remains ambiguous. CDR1 is MNHNS and CDR2 is SASEGT in the germline V gene. Trimming took 4 bases from V and 3 from J, leaving 12 bases between them. There are 14 residues in the CDR3. The CDR3 protein is CASSARGEHTEAFF. The CDR3 region has the DNA TGTGCCAGCAGTGCTCGGGGAGAACACACTGAAGCTTTCTTT.

The sample holds one count of this clone. The V gene is TRBV12-5, the J gene TRBJ2-1, with 8 bases matching TRBD1. The V gene end was trimmed by 1 base and the J gene end by 6 bases; junction bases not matched to a gene: 5. The CDR3 has 15 amino acids. Germline CDR1 LGHNT, CDR2 FRNRAP. This chain's CDR3 is CASGLGQGAVNEQFF. CDR3 in DNA: TGTGCTAGTGGTTTGGGGCAGGGGGCTGTCAATGAGCAGTTCTTC.

V and J are TRBV6-5 and TRBJ2-1; D ambiguous. V lost 5 bases and J 9 bases, leaving 11 bases between the germline ends. This CDR3 is 12 amino acids long. The germline gives CDR1 MNHEY, CDR2 SVGAGI. Here the CDR3 DNA reads TGTGCCAGCAGTGAACTAATTGGTGAGCAGTTCTTC. Its protein is CASSELIGEQFF.

The chain uses TRBV10-3 and TRBJ2-2; the D is unclear. The CDR3 length is 15 residues. V lost 1 base and J 6 bases, leaving 12 bases between the germline ends. CDR1 is ENHRY, CDR2 SYGVKD, per germline. The CDR3 spells CAISEWPFKSGELFF. In nucleotides, the CDR3 is TGTGCCATCAGTGAGTGGCCTTTTAAATCCGGGGAGCTGTTTTTT.

The rearrangement links TRBV11-3 to TRBJ2-1; maybe TRBD1 (6 bases). CDR1 and CDR2 from the germline V gene are SGHNT and YENEEA. With 5 bases removed from V and 9 bases from J, the gap between germline ends came to 17 bases. The CDR3 consists of 14 residues. This chain's CDR3 is CASSTRDNKAEQFF. Here the CDR3 DNA reads TGTGCCAGCAGCACCCGGGACAATAAGGCTGAGCAGTTCTTC. Full variable domain (rest looked up from reference TRBV11-3 and TRBJ2-1): EAGVVQSPRYKIIEKKQPVAFWCNPISGHNTLYWYLQNLGQGPELLIRYENEEAVDDSQLPKDRFSAERLKGVDSTLKIQPAELGDSAVYLCASSTRDNKAEQFFGPGTRLTVL.

This clone is a singleton in its sample. V and J are TRBV7-9 and TRBJ2-7; TRBD2 matches 11 bases. CDR3 size: 18 residues. After removal of 5 bases from V and 0 bases from J, the junction contained 12 bases not matched to a gene. Germline CDR1 SEHNR, CDR2 FQNEAQ (reference sequence). The CDR3 spells CASSPRGSGGAYSYEQYF. CDR3 nucleotides: TGTGCCAGCAGCCCAAGGGGTAGCGGGGGGGCCTACTCCTACGAGCAGTACTTC. The whole variable domain, remainder taken from reference TRBV7-9 and TRBJ2-7, is DTGVSQNPRHKITKRGQNVTFRCDPISEHNRLYWYRQTLGQGPEFLTYFQNEAQLEKSRLLSDRFSAERPKGSFSTLEIQRTEQGDSAMYLCASSPRGSGGAYSYEQYFGPGTRLTVT.

This clone appeared a few times. The chain couples TRBV4-1 to TRBJ1-1, with D uncertain. The CDR3 runs 15 residues. V was pared by 0 bases and J by 2 bases, with 10 bases between. Germline V gene lookup returns CDR1 MGHRA and CDR2 YSYEKL. DNA of the CDR3: TGCGCCAGCAGCCAAGACTCAGAACCTAACACTGAAGCTTTCTTT. Residues: CASSQDSEPNTEAFF.

There are a few counts of this clone. The chain combines TRBV7-9 with TRBJ2-3; maybe TRBD2 (5 bases). The CDR3 spans 14 residues. CDR1 SEHNR and CDR2 FQNEAQ come from the germline V gene (reference sequence). Trimming left V 3 bases short and J 6 bases short, with 13 bases between. The DNA of the CDR3 is TGTGCCAGCAGCTTTAGTCTCTCGGGGGATACGCAGTATTTT. Encoded protein: CASSFSLSGDTQYF. The full variable domain, in which reference TRBV7-9 and TRBJ2-3 provide the parts outside the CDR3, is DTGVSQNPRHKITKRGQNVTFRCDPISEHNRLYWYRQTLGQGPEFLTYFQNEAQLEKSRLLSDRFSAERPKGSFSTLEIQRTEQGDSAMYLCASSFSLSGDTQYFGPGTRLTVL.

This clone was counted a single time. CDR3 DNA sequence: TGCGCCAGCATGAATAGCGGGAGGGCCGCGGTCACCGGGGAGCTGTTTTTT. Amino acid sequence: CASMNSGRAAVTGELFF. The chain uses TRBV5-1 and TRBJ2-2; 11 nucleotides align to TRBD2. The CDR3 loop spans 17 amino acids. J lost 4 bases, V lost 6 bases, and 11 bases had no gene match. Germline loops: CDR1 SGHRS, CDR2 YFSETQ.

In DNA form, the CDR3 reads TGTGCCAGCAGCGTAAGCGGGGGGTTCTCCTACAATGAGCAGTTCTTC. It encodes CASSVSGGFSYNEQFF. The chain carries TRBV5-6 and TRBJ2-1; 9 bases match TRBD2. Germline V gene sequence: CDR1 SGHDT, CDR2 YYEEEE. The CDR3 consists of 16 residues. J gave up 0 bases and V 4 bases, and 5 bases lay outside the gene matches.

V is TRBV5-4 and J is TRBJ2-7; 8 bases are a match to TRBD2. Germline CDR1 reads SGHNT; CDR2 reads YYREEE (reference sequence). This CDR3 spans 16 amino acids. V shed 4 bases and J 3 bases; nucleotides not matched to a gene: 12. The CDR3 sequence is CASSRNGREAIYEQYF. The DNA of the CDR3 is TGTGCCAGCAGCCGTAACGGGCGGGAGGCCATCTACGAGCAGTACTTC. Full variable domain (outside the CDR3, taken from reference TRBV5-4 and TRBJ2-7): ETGVTQSPTHLIKTRGQQVTLRCSSQSGHNTVSWYQQALGQGPQFIFQYYREEENGRGNFPPRFSGLQFPNYSSELNVNALELDDSALYLCASSRNGREAIYEQYFGPGTRLTVT.

The chain employs TRBV7-2 and TRBJ2-1; 8 bases line up with TRBD2. Trimming removed 4 bases from V and 12 bases from J; junction bases left unmatched: 2. The CDR3 extends over 11 amino acids. The germline CDR1 and CDR2 sequences are SGHTA and FQGNSA. CDR3 in amino acids: CASSSSGRQFF. The DNA of the CDR3 is TGTGCCAGCAGCTCAAGCGGGAGGCAGTTCTTC.

This chain connects TRBV6-6 to TRBJ2-1, with 9 nucleotides matching TRBD2. The CDR3 contains 15 residues. Per germline, CDR1 MNHNY and CDR2 SVGAGI (reference sequence). Germline trimming cut 6 bases from V and 2 bases from J; bases unmatched to any gene: 5. CDR3 DNA: TGTGCCAGCAGGATAGCGGGAGCAGCCTACAATGAGCAGTTCTTC. This sequence encodes CASRIAGAAYNEQFF.

This clone was counted between two and nine times. CDR3 nucleotide sequence: TGTGCCAGCTCTCAGGGGGGCGCGGTTATTATTGAAAAACTGTTTTTT. It codes for CASSQGGAVIIEKLFF. The J gene is TRBJ1-4, the V gene TRBV7-2, with TRBD1 identical over 7 bases. This CDR3 has 16 amino acids. Trimming at V came to 8 bases and at J to 7 bases, leaving 16 bases not matched to a gene. CDR1 is SGHTA, CDR2 FQGNSA, per germline.

The chain carries TRBV5-8 and TRBJ2-3; D is perhaps TRBD2 (5 bases). This CDR3 comprises 14 residues. V lost 0 bases and J 2 bases, leaving 7 bases between the germline ends. Germline values: CDR1 SGHTS, CDR2 YDEGEE. This chain's CDR3 is CASSLAGDTDTQYF. Here the CDR3 DNA reads TGTGCCAGCAGCTTGGCCGGGGACACAGATACGCAGTATTTT. The full variable domain, completed using reference TRBV5-8 and TRBJ2-3, is EAGVTQSPTHLIKTRGQQATLRCSPISGHTSVYWYQQALGLGLQFLLWYDEGEERNRGNFPPRFSGRQFPNYSSELNVNALELEDSALYLCASSLAGDTDTQYFGPGTRLTVL.

The CDR3 region is CASRPARRGFTDTQYF. In DNA, the CDR3 is TGTGCCAGCAGGCCCGCGAGGCGGGGCTTCACAGATACGCAGTATTTT. The V gene is TRBV28, the J gene TRBJ2-3, with D possibly being TRBD2 (6 bases). Germline CDR1 reads MDHEN; CDR2 reads SYDVKM. V dropped 6 bases and J dropped 2 bases, with 18 bases sitting between them. The CDR3 has 16 amino acids.

This clone was observed a few times. CDR3 in amino acids: CASSQSGTRAYNEQFF. Written as DNA, the CDR3 is TGCGCCAGCAGCCAGTCCGGGACTAGAGCCTACAATGAGCAGTTCTTC. V gene TRBV4-3 combines with J gene TRBJ2-1; 8 bases are shared with TRBD2. The germline gives CDR1 LGHNA, CDR2 YSLEER. The CDR3 contains 16 residues. Unmatched junction bases numbered 6, after V lost 3 bases and J lost 2 bases.

The chain links TRBV5-1 to TRBJ2-2, with 8 bases that match TRBD2. After removal of 2 bases from V and 1 base from J, the junction contained 7 bases not matched to a gene. The CDR3 is 17 residues long. In germline, CDR1 is SGHRS, CDR2 YFSETQ. The CDR3 protein is CASSLPSAGVNTGELFF. CDR3 sequence (DNA): TGCGCCAGCAGCTTACCATCAGCGGGGGTGAACACCGGGGAGCTGTTTTTT.

The chain joins TRBV7-6 to TRBJ2-7; 15 bases are a match to TRBD2. The V segment lost 5 bases and the J segment 0 bases; nucleotides outside the gene matches: 11. The CDR3 extends over 19 amino acids. CDR1 is SGHVS and CDR2 is FNYEAQ in the germline V gene. Here the CDR3 DNA reads TGTGCCAGCAGCCGGATATCCGGGACTAGCGGGAGGTTCTCCTACGAGCAGTACTTC. Translating gives CASSRISGTSGRFSYEQYF.

The CDR3 DNA sequence: TGTGCCAGCAGTGAACCCCTAGCGGGGGAAAAAGAGACCCAGTACTTC. Translating it yields CASSEPLAGEKETQYF. J is TRBJ2-5 and V is TRBV2; 10 positions match TRBD2. The CDR3 totals 16 residues. The V and J ends lost 2 bases and 3 bases, in that order; junction bases with no gene match: 6. Germline-derived CDR1 and CDR2 are SNHLY and FYNNEI.

The chain uses TRBV5-4 and TRBJ2-2, with D maybe TRBD1 (6 bases). With 4 bases removed from V and 0 bases from J, the gap between germline ends came to 10 bases. Germline V lookup: CDR1 SGHNT, CDR2 YYREEE (reference sequence). This CDR3 comprises 15 residues. The CDR3: CASSTRGANTGELFF. CDR3 in DNA: TGTGCCAGCAGCACCAGGGGAGCGAACACCGGGGAGCTGTTTTTT.

A few counts support this clone. This likely reflects a read error, since a far larger clone is one base away. The V gene is TRBV10-3, the J gene TRBJ2-3; TRBD2 is a possible D gene (6 bases). Trimming left V 3 bases short and J 0 bases short, with 7 bases between. CDR1 and CDR2 (germline): ENHRY, SYGVKD. This CDR3 comprises 14 residues. CDR3 amino acids: CAISDGTSTDTQYF. DNA of the CDR3: TGTGCCATCAGTGACGGGACTAGCACAGATACGCAGTATTTT.